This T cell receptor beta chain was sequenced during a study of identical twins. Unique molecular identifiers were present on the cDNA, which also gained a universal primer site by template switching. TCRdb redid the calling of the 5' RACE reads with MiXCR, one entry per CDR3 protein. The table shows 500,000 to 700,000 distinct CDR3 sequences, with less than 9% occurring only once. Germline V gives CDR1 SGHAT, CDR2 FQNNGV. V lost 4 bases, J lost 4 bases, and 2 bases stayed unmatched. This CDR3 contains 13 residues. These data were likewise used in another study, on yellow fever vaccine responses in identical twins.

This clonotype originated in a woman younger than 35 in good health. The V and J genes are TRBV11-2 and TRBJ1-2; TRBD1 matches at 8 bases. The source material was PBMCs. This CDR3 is CASSSDRAYGYTF. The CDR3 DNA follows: TGTGCCAGCAGCTCGGACAGGGCCTATGGCTACACCTTC. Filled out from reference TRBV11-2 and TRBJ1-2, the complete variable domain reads EAGVAQSPRYKIIEKRQSVAFWCNPISGHATLYWYQQILGQGPKLLIQFQNNGVVDDSQLPKDRFSAERLKGVDSTLKIQPAKLEDSAVYLCASSSDRAYGYTFGSGTRLTVV.